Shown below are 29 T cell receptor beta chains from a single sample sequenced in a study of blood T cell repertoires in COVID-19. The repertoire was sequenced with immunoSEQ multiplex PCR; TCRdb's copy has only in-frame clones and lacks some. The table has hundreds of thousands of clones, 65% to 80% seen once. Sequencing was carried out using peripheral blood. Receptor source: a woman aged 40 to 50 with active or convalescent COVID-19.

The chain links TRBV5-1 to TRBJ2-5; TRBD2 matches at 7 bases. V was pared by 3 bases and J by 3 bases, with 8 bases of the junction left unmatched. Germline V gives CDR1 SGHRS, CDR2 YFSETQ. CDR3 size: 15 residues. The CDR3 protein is CASSSRGGKEETQYF. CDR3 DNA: TGCGCCAGCAGCTCAAGGGGAGGGAAGGAAGAGACCCAGTACTTC.

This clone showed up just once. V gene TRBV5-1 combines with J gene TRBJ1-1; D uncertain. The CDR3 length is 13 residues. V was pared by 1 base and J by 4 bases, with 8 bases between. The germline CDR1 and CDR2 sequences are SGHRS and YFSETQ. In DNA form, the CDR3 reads TGCGCCAGCAGCTTGCAGGATGCCACTGAAGCTTTCTTT. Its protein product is CASSLQDATEAFF.

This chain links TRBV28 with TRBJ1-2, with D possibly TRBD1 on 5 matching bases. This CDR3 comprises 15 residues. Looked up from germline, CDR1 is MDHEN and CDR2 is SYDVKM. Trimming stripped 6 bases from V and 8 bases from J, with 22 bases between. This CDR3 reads CASSSIGTSLRGYTF. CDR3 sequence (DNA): TGTGCCAGCAGCTCGATTGGGACTTCCTTGAGGGGCTACACCTTC.

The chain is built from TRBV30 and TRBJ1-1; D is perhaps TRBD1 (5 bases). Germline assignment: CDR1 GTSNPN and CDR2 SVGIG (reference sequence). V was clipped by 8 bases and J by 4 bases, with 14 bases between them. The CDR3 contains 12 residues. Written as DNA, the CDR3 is TGTGCCGAAAGCAGGGTGCGCACTGAAGCTTTCTTT. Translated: CAESRVRTEAFF.

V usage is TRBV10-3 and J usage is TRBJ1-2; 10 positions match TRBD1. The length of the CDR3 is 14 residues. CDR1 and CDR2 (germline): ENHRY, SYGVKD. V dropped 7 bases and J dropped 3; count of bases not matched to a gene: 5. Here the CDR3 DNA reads TGTGCCATCACCCGCGGGACAGGGGACTATGGCTACACCTTC. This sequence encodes CAITRGTGDYGYTF.

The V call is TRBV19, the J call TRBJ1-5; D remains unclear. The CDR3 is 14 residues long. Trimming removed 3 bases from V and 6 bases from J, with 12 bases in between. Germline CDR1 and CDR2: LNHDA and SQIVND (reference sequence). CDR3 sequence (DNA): TGTGCCAGTAGTATTCGGAGGAACGGTCAGCCCCAGCATTTT. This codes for CASSIRRNGQPQHF.

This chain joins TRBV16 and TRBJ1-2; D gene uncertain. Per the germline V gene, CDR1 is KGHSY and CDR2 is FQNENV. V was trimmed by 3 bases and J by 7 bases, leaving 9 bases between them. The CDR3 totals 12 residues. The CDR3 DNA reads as TGTGCCAGCAGCCAGAGAGAATCTGGCTACACCTTC. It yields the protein CASSQRESGYTF.

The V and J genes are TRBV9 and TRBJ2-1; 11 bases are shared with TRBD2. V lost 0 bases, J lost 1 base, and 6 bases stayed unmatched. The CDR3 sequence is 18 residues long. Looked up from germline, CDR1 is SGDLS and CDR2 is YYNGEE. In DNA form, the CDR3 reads TGTGCCAGCAGCGTAGGACTAGCGGGGATGTCTTCCTACAATGAGCAGTTCTTC. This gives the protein CASSVGLAGMSSYNEQFF.

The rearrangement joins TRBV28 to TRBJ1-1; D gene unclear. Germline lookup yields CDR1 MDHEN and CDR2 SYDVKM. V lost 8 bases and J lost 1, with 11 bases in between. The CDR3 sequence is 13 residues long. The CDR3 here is CASSQVPNTEAFF. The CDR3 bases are TGTGCCAGCTCGCAGGTGCCGAACACTGAAGCTTTCTTT. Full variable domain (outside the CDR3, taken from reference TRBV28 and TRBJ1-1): DVKVTQSSRYLVKRTGEKVFLECVQDMDHENMFWYRQDPGLGLRLIYFSYDVKMKEKGDIPEGYSVSREKKERFSLILESASTNQTSMYLCASSQVPNTEAFFGQGTRLTVV.

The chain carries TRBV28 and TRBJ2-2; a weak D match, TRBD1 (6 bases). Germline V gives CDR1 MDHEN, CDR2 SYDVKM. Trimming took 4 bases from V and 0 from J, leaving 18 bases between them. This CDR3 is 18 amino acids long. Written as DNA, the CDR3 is TGTGCCAGCAGTTCCCCTCCCACAGGGAACTCGAACACCGGGGAGCTGTTTTTT. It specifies CASSSPPTGNSNTGELFF. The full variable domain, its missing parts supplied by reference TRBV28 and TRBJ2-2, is DVKVTQSSRYLVKRTGEKVFLECVQDMDHENMFWYRQDPGLGLRLIYFSYDVKMKEKGDIPEGYSVSREKKERFSLILESASTNQTSMYLCASSSPPTGNSNTGELFFGEGSRLTVL.

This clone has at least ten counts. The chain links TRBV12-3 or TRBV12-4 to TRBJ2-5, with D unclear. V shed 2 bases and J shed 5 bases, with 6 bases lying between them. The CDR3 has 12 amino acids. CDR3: CASSLPRETQYF. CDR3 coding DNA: TGTGCCAGCAGTTTACCGCGGGAGACCCAGTACTTC.

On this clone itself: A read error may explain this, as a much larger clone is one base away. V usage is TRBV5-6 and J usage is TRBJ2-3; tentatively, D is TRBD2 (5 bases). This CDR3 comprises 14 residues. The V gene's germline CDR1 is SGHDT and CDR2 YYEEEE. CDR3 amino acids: CVSSPVDSPDTQYF. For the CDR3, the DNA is TGTGTCAGCAGCCCGGTGGACTCTCCAGATACGCAGTATTTT. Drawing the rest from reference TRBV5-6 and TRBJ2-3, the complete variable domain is DAGVTQSPTHLIKTRGQQVTLRCSPKSGHDTVSWYQQALGQGPQFIFQYYEEEERQRGNFPDRFSGHQFPNYSSELNVNALLLGDSALYLCVSSPVDSPDTQYFGPGTRLTVL.

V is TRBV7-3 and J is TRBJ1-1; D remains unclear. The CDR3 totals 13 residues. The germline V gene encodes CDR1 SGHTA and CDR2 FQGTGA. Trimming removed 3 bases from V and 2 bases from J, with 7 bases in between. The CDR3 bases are TGTGCCAGCAGCTTTACAGTTAACACTGAAGCTTTCTTT. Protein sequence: CASSFTVNTEAFF.

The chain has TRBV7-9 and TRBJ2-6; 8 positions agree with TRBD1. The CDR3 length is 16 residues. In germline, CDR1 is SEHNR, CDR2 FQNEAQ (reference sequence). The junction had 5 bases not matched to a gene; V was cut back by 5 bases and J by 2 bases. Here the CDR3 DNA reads TGTGCCAGCAGCCTACAGACAGGGGCTGGGGCCAACGTCCTGACTTTC. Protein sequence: CASSLQTGAGANVLTF.

The CDR3 reads CAWSVNFLEANTGELFF. CDR3 DNA: TGTGCCTGGAGTGTAAACTTCCTAGAGGCTAACACCGGGGAGCTGTTTTTT. The chain joins TRBV30 to TRBJ2-2; no clear D. With 0 bases removed from V and 2 bases from J, the gap between germline ends came to 16 bases. The germline V gene has CDR1 GTSNPN and CDR2 SVGIG (reference sequence). This CDR3 region has 17 residues.

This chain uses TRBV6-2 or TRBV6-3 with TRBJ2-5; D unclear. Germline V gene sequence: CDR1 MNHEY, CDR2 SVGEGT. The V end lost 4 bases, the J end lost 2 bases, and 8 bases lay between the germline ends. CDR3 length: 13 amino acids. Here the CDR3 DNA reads TGTGCCAGCAGTTTGCTAGTGCAAGAGACCCAGTACTTC. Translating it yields CASSLLVQETQYF.

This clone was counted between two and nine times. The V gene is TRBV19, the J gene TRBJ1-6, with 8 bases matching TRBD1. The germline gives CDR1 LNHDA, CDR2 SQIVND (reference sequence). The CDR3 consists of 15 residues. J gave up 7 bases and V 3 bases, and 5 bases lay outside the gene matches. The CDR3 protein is CASSMRQGANSPLHF. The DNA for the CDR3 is TGTGCCAGTAGTATGAGGCAGGGGGCGAATTCACCCCTCCACTTT.

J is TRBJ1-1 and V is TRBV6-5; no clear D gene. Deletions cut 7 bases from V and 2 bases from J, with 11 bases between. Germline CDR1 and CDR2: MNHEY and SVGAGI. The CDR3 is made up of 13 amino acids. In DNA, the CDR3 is TGTGCCAGCATAGAACAGCCCAACACTGAAGCTTTCTTT. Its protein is CASIEQPNTEAFF.

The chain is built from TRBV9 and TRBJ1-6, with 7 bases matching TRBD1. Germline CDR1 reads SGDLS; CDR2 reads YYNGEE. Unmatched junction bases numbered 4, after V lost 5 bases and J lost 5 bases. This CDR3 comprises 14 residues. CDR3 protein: CASRQGGHNSPLHF. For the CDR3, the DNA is TGTGCCAGCAGGCAGGGGGGCCATAATTCACCCCTCCACTTT. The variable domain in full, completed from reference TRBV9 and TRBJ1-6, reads DSGVTQTPKHLITATGQRVTLRCSPRSGDLSVYWYQQSLDQGLQFLIQYYNGEERAKGNILERFSAQQFPDLHSELNLSSLELGDSALYFCASRQGGHNSPLHFGNGTRLTVT.

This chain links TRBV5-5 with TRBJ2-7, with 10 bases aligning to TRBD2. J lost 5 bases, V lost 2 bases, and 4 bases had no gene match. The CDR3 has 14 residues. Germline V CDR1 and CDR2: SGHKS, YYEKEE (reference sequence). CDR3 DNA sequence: TGTGCCAGCAGCTTAGCGGGGGGGCCAAACGAGCAGTACTTC. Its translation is CASSLAGGPNEQYF.

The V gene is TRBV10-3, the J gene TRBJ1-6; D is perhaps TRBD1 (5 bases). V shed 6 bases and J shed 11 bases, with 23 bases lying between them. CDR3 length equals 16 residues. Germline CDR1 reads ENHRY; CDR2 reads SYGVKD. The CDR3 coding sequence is TGTGCCATCAGCCCTTCTGGGGCGCTGGGATTGGCACCCCTCCACTTT. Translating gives CAISPSGALGLAPLHF.

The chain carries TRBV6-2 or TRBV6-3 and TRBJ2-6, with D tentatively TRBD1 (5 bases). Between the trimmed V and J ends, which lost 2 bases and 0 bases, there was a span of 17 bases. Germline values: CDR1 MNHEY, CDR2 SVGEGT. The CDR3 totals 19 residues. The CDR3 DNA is TGTGCCAGCAGTTACCTCAGGGCCGATTCGAGCTCTGGGGCCAACGTCCTGACTTTC. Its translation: CASSYLRADSSSGANVLTF.

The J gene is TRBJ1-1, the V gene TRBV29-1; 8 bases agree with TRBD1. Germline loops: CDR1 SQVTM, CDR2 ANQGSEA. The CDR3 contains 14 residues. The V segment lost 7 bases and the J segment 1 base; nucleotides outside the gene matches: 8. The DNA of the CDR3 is TGCAGCGATGGGGGGCAGGGGGCGAACACTGAAGCTTTCTTT. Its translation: CSDGGQGANTEAFF. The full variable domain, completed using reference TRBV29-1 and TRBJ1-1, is SAVISQKPSRDICQRGTSLTIQCQVDSQVTMMFWYRQQPGQSLTLIATANQGSEATYESGFVIDKFPISRPNLTFSTLTVSNMSPEDSSIYLCSDGGQGANTEAFFGQGTRLTVV.

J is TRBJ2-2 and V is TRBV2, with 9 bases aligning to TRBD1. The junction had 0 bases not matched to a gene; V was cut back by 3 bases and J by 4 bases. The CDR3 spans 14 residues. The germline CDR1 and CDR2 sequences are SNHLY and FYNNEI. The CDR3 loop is CASSEDRGTGELFF. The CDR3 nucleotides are TGTGCCAGCAGTGAGGACAGGGGCACCGGGGAGCTGTTTTTT.

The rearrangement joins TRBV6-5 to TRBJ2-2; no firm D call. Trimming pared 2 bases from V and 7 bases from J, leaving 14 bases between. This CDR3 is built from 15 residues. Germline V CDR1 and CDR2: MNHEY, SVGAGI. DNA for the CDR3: TGTGCCAGCAGTTACGGGTCGGTTTCAGGCGGGGAGCTGTTTTTT. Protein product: CASSYGSVSGGELFF.

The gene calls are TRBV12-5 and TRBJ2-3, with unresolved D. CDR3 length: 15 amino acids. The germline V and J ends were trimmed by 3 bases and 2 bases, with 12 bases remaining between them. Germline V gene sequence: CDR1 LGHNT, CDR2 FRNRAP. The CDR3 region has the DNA TGTGCTAGTGGTTTTACGGCGGCCCCCACAGATACGCAGTATTTT. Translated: CASGFTAAPTDTQYF.

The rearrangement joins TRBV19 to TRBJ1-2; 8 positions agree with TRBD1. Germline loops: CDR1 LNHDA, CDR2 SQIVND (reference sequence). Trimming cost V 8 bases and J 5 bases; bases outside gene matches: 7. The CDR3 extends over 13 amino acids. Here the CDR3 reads CASVDRVEYGYTF. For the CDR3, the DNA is TGTGCCAGTGTGGACAGGGTAGAATATGGCTACACCTTC. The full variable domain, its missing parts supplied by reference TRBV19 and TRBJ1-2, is DGGITQSPKYLFRKEGQNVTLSCEQNLNHDAMYWYRQDPGQGLRLIYYSQIVNDFQKGDIAEGYSVSREKKESFPLTVTSAQKNPTAFYLCASVDRVEYGYTFGSGTRLTVV.

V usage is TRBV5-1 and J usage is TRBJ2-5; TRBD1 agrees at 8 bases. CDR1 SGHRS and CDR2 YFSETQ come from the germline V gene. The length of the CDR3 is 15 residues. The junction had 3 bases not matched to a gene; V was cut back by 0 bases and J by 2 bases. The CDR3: CASSLAGTGQETQYF. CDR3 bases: TGCGCCAGCAGCTTGGCCGGGACAGGTCAAGAGACCCAGTACTTC.

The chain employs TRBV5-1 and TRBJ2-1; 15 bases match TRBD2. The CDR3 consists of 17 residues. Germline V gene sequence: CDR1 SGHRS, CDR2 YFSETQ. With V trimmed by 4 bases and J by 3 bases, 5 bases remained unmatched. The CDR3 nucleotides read TGCGCCAGCAGCCCACCGGGACTAGCGGGGGGCTACAATGAGCAGTTCTTC. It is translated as CASSPPGLAGGYNEQFF.